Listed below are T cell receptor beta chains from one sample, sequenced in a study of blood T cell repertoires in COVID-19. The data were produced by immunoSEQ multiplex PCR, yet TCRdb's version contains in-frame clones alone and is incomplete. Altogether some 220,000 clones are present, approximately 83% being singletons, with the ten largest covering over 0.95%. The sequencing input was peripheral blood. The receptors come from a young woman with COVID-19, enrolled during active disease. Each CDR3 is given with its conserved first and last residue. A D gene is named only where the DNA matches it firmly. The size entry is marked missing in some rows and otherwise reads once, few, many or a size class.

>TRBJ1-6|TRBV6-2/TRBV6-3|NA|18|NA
CASSYSSESNFYNSPLHF
TGTGCCAGCAGTTACTCGAGTGAGAGTAACTTCTATAATTCACCCCTCCACTTT
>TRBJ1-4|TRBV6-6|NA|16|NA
CASSYLGLRVNEKLFF
TGTGCCAGCAGTTATCTGGGATTGCGGGTTAATGAAAAACTGTTTTTT
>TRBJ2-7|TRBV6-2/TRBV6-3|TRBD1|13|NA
CASSYVYRGEQYF
TGTGCCAGCAGTTACGTCTACAGGGGCGAGCAGTACTTC
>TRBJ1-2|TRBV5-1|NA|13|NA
CASSLSQNYGYTF
TGCGCCAGCAGCTTGAGTCAGAACTATGGCTACACCTTC
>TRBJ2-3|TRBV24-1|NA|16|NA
CATSDYSSHGLDTQYF
TGTGCCACCAGTGATTATAGCAGCCATGGACTAGATACGCAGTATTTT
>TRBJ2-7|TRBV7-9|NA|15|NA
CASSLETRPGNEQYF
TGTGCCAGCAGCTTAGAGACTAGGCCCGGGAACGAGCAGTACTTC
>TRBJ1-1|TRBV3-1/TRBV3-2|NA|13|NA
CASSSGQLSWAFF
TGTGCCAGCAGTTCAGGACAGCTGAGTTGGGCTTTCTTT
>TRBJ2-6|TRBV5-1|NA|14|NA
CASSLAVGTNVLTF
TGCGCCAGCAGCTTGGCAGTGGGCACCAACGTCCTGACTTTC
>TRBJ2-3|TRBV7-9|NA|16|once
CASSLTGLRGTDTQYF
TGTGCCAGCAGCTTAACGGGACTCCGAGGAACAGATACGCAGTATTTT
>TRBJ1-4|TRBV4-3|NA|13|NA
CASSQDRNEKLFF
TGCGCCAGCAGCCAAGATCGGAATGAAAAACTGTTTTTT
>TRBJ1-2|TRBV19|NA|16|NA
CASSSTGGQPNYGYTF
TGTGCCAGTAGTTCAACGGGTGGACAGCCTAACTATGGCTACACCTTC
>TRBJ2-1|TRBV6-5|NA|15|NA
CASNPTRVLGNEQFF
TGTGCCAGCAACCCGACGAGGGTTCTGGGCAATGAGCAGTTCTTC
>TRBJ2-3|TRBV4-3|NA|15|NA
CASSQDSLTTDTQYF
TGCGCCAGCAGCCAAGATAGCCTAACCACAGATACGCAGTATTTT
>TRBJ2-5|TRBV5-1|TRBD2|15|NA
CASSSGAGDVETQYF
TGCGCCAGCAGCTCGGGAGCGGGAGATGTGGAGACCCAGTACTTC
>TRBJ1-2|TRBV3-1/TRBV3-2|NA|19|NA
CASSQEGSIGQRFFYGYTF
TGTGCCAGCAGCCAAGAAGGGAGTATAGGACAGCGCTTCTTTTATGGCTACACCTTC
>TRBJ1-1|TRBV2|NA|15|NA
CARVNYREKNTEAFF
TGTGCCAGGGTTAACTACAGGGAAAAGAACACTGAAGCTTTCTTT
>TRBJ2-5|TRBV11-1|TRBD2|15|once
CASSSGLALEETQYF
TGTGCCAGCAGCTCGGGACTAGCCCTTGAAGAGACCCAGTACTTC
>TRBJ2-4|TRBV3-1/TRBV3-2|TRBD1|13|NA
CASSAGQGNIQYF
TGTGCCAGCAGCGCGGGACAGGGAAACATTCAGTACTTC
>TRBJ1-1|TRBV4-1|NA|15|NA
CASSQERVRNTEAFF
TGCGCCAGCAGCCAAGAGAGGGTCCGGAACACTGAAGCTTTCTTT
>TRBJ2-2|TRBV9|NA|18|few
CASSPRVRRVGNTGELFF
TGTGCCAGCAGCCCCCGCGTCCGCCGGGTGGGGAACACCGGGGAGCTGTTTTTT
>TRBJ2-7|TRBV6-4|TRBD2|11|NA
CASSERVAGHF
TGTGCCAGCAGTGAGAGAGTAGCGGGGCATTTC
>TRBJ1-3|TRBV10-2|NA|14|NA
CASSEGTSRNTIYF
TGCGCCAGCAGTGAGGGGACATCCAGAAACACCATATATTTT
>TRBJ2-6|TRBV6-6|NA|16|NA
CASRPPRASGANVLTF
TGTGCCAGCAGGCCCCCGAGGGCCTCTGGGGCCAACGTCCTGACTTTC
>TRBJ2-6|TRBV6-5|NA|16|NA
CASSYSSVSGANVLTF
TGTGCCAGCAGTTACTCGTCCGTCTCTGGGGCCAACGTCCTGACTTTC
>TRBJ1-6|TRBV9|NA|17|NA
CASSVEGRGSYNSPLHF
TGTGCCAGCAGCGTAGAGGGAAGGGGATCCTATAATTCACCCCTCCACTTT
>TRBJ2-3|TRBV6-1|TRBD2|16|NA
CASSEGTSLSTDTQYF
TGTGCCAGCAGTGAAGGGACTAGCTTAAGCACAGATACGCAGTATTTT
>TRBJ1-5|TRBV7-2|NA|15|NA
CASSLISYSNQPQHF
TGTGCCAGCAGCTTAATCAGTTATAGCAATCAGCCCCAGCATTTT
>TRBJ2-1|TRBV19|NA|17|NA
CASSIDLSRSSYNEQFF
TGTGCCAGTAGTATAGATCTGAGCCGGAGCTCCTACAATGAGCAGTTCTTC
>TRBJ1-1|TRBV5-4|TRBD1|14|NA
CASSLQGARTEAFF
TGTGCCAGCAGCTTACAGGGGGCGCGGACTGAAGCTTTCTTT
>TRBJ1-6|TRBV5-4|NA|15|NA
CASSLDAGANSPLHF
TGTGCCAGCAGCTTGGACGCAGGGGCGAATTCACCCCTCCACTTT
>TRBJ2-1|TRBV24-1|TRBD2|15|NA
CATSDTSGNNNEQFF
TGTGCCACCAGTGACACTAGCGGGAACAACAATGAGCAGTTCTTC
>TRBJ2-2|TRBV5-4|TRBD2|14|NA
CASSLGTRTGELFF
TGTGCCAGCAGCTTGGGGACTAGAACCGGGGAGCTGTTTTTT
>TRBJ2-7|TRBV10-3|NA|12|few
CAISEGHYEQYF
TGTGCCATCAGTGAGGGCCACTACGAGCAGTACTTC
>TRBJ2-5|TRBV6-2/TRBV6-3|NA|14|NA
CASSPIQGQETQYF
TGTGCCAGCAGTCCAATACAGGGACAAGAGACCCAGTACTTC
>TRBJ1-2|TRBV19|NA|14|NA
CASSLRGPTYGYTF
TGTGCCAGTAGTCTCCGAGGGCCCACGTATGGCTACACCTTC
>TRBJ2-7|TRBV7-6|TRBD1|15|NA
CASSRSGTGSYEQYF
TGTGCCAGCAGCCGATCCGGGACAGGCTCCTACGAGCAGTACTTC
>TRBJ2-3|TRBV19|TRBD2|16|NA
CASSILAGAATDTQYF
TGTGCCAGTAGTATATTAGCGGGGGCCGCCACAGATACGCAGTATTTT
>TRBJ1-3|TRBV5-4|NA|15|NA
CASSLVPGTGNTIYF
TGTGCCAGCAGCTTGGTCCCAGGGACTGGAAACACCATATATTTT
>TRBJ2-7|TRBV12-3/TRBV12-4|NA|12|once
CASSFGVFEQYF
TGTGCCAGCAGTTTCGGGGTGTTCGAGCAGTACTTC
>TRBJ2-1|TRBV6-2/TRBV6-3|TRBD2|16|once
CASSYEGTSVHNEQFF
TGTGCCAGCAGTTACGAGGGGACTAGCGTACACAATGAGCAGTTCTTC
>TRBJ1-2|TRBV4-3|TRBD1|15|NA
CASSQDWRQGHGYTF
TGCGCCAGCAGCCAAGATTGGAGACAGGGCCATGGCTACACCTTC
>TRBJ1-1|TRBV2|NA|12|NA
CASSTGRAEAFF
TGTGCCAGCAGTACAGGGAGGGCTGAAGCTTTCTTT
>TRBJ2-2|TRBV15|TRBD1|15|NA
CATSRDRGQTGELFF
TGTGCCACCAGCAGAGACAGGGGGCAAACGGGGGAGCTGTTTTTT
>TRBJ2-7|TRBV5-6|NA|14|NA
CASRDRRVYYEQYF
TGTGCCAGCCGTGACCGCAGGGTTTACTACGAGCAGTACTTC
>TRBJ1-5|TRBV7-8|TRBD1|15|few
CASSDGTGVYQPQHF
TGTGCCAGCAGCGACGGGACAGGGGTGTATCAGCCCCAGCATTTT
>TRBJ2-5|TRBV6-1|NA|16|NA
CASSDNRVRQGETQYF
TGTGCCAGCAGTGACAATCGGGTTCGCCAGGGGGAGACCCAGTACTTC
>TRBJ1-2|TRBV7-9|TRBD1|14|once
CASSLGGDRGFYTF
TGTGCCAGCAGCTTAGGGGGCGACAGGGGATTCTACACCTTC
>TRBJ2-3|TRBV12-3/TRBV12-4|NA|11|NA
CASSPGDTRYF
TGTGCCAGCAGTCCCGGAGATACGCGGTATTTT
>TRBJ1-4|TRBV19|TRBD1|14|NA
CASSTTGGGEKLFF
TGTGCCAGTAGCACAACAGGGGGCGGTGAAAAACTGTTTTTT
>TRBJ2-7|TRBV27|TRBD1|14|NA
CASSLGQGENEQYF
TGTGCCAGCAGTCTAGGACAGGGGGAAAACGAGCAGTACTTC
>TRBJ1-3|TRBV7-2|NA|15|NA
CASSPRGLSGNTIYF
TGTGCCAGCAGCCCTCGGGGACTCTCTGGAAACACCATATATTTT
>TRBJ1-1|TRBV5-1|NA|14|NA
CASSLQGSNTEAFF
TGCGCCAGCAGCCTACAGGGTTCGAACACTGAAGCTTTCTTT
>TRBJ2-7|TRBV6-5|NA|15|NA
CASINPSASAHEQYF
TGTGCCAGCATAAACCCCAGTGCTAGCGCCCACGAGCAGTACTTC
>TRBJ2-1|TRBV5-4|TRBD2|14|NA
CASSILAGYNEQFF
TGTGCCAGCAGCATCCTAGCGGGTTACAATGAGCAGTTCTTC
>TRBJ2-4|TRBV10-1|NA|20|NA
CASSPVLIRGGGLAKNIQYF
TGCGCCAGCAGCCCAGTCCTAATCAGGGGTGGCGGGCTAGCCAAAAACATTCAGTACTTC
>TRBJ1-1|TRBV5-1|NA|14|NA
CASSLGWGDTEAFF
TGCGCCAGCAGCTTGGGCTGGGGGGACACTGAAGCTTTCTTT
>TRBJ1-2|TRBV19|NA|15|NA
CASTPLSGGPGGYTF
TGTGCCAGTACTCCTCTCTCTGGCGGGCCCGGTGGCTACACCTTC